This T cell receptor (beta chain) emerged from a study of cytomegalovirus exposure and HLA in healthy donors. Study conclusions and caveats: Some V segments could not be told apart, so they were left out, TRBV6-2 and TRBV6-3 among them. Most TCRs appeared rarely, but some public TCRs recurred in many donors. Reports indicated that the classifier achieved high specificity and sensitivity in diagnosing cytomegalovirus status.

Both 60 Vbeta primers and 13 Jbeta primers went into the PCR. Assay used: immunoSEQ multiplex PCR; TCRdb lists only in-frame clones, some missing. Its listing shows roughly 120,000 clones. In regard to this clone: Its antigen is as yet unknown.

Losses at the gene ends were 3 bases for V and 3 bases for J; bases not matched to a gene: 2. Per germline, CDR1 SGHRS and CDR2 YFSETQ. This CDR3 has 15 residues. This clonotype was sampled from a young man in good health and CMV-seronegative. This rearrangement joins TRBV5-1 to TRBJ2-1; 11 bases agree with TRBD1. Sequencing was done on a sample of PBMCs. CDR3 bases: TGCGCCAGCAGCTCCGGGACAGGGGGCTACAATGAGCAGTTCTTC. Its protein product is CASSSGTGGYNEQFF.